The 16 T cell receptor beta chains below come from one sample, sequenced in a study of PD-L1 blockade in urothelial cancer. Some clones are missing from TCRdb's copy, which holds only in-frame ones; the method was immunoSEQ multiplex PCR. The sample has 30,000 to 40,000 clones; roughly 88% are singletons. Sequencing used PBMCs, obtained around atezolizumab (anti-PD-L1) treatment. Source of these receptors: a man aged 55-75 years with urothelial cancer.

The gene calls are TRBV19 and TRBJ2-1, with 10 bases aligning to TRBD2. The CDR3 spans 16 residues. Germline-derived CDR1 and CDR2 are LNHDA and SQIVND (reference sequence). Trimming cost V 6 bases and J 8 bases; bases outside gene matches: 13. The CDR3 region is CASSPWSSGSRDEQFF. DNA for the CDR3: TGTGCCAGTAGCCCTTGGTCTAGCGGGAGTCGTGATGAGCAGTTCTTC.

The V gene is TRBV29-1, the J gene TRBJ2-3; D is uncertain. Trimming pared 7 bases from V and 0 bases from J, leaving 11 bases between. Germline V gene data show CDR1 as SQVTM and CDR2 as ANQGSEA. The CDR3 length is 13 residues. The CDR3 sequence: CSGVGSSTDTQYF. For the CDR3, the DNA is TGCAGCGGCGTCGGGTCTAGCACAGATACGCAGTATTTT.

Notes on this clone: Within the sample, other DNA sequences also encode this same CDR3. This chain joins TRBV5-8 and TRBJ1-2; D unresolved. Germline lookup yields CDR1 SGHTS and CDR2 YDEGEE. Trimming left V 3 bases short and J 2 bases short, with 8 bases between. This CDR3 spans 13 amino acids. CDR3 nucleotide sequence: TGTGCCAGCAGCTCTGAGATCAACTATGGCTACACCTTC. This codes for CASSSEINYGYTF.

J is TRBJ2-1 and V is TRBV7-9, with D perhaps matching TRBD1 (5 bases). The CDR3 is 15 amino acids. Germline CDR1 and CDR2: SEHNR and FQNEAQ (reference sequence). V shed 4 bases and J shed 1 base, with 11 bases lying between them. CDR3 DNA sequence: TGTGCCAGCAGCTCAGACAGTAATTCCTACAATGAGCAGTTCTTC. This codes for CASSSDSNSYNEQFF.

The J gene is TRBJ1-1, the V gene TRBV18, with D possibly matching TRBD1 (5 bases). Between the trimmed V and J ends, which lost 3 bases and 5 bases, there was a span of 7 bases. This CDR3 contains 12 residues. Looked up from germline, CDR1 is KGHSH and CDR2 is LQKENI. This chain's CDR3 is CASSPQGTEAFF. The CDR3 nucleotides read TGTGCCAGCTCACCTCAGGGTACTGAAGCTTTCTTT. Variable domain in full (rest from reference TRBV18 and TRBJ1-1): NAGVMQNPRHLVRRRGQEARLRCSPMKGHSHVYWYRQLPEEGLKFMVYLQKENIIDESGMPKERFSAEFPKEGPSILRIQQVVRGDSAAYFCASSPQGTEAFFGQGTRLTVV.

This rearrangement joins TRBV6-1 to TRBJ2-7; D ambiguous. The germline V gene encodes CDR1 MNHNS and CDR2 SASEGT. The CDR3 contains 11 residues. The ends were cut back, 4 bases at V and 3 bases at J, with 4 bases in the middle. The CDR3 loop is CASSGLYEQYF. For the CDR3, the DNA is TGTGCCAGCAGTGGACTCTACGAGCAGTACTTC.

The chain recombines TRBV4-1 with TRBJ2-5, with 7 bases fitting TRBD2. Trimming at V came to 3 bases and at J to 2 bases, leaving 12 bases not matched to a gene. The CDR3 is made up of 17 amino acids. Germline CDR1 is MGHRA and CDR2 is YSYEKL. The CDR3 here is CASSQLPPGGKQETQYF. In nucleotides, the CDR3 is TGCGCCAGCAGCCAGCTCCCCCCCGGGGGGAAACAAGAGACCCAGTACTTC.

V usage is TRBV5-1 and J usage is TRBJ2-3; tentatively, D is TRBD2 (6 bases). Trimming removed 0 bases from V and 0 bases from J, with 11 bases in between. From germline, CDR1 is SGHRS and CDR2 YFSETQ. The CDR3 loop spans 16 amino acids. The CDR3 DNA is TGCGCCAGCAGCTTGGGTCGCGGGGTGAGCACAGATACGCAGTATTTT. Its translation: CASSLGRGVSTDTQYF. Together with reference TRBV5-1 and TRBJ2-3, the CDR3 gives the full variable domain: KAGVTQTPRYLIKTRGQQVTLSCSPISGHRSVSWYQQTPGQGLQFLFEYFSETQRNKGNFPGRFSGRQFSNSRSEMNVSTLELGDSALYLCASSLGRGVSTDTQYFGPGTRLTVL.

The rearrangement uses TRBV7-9 and TRBJ1-3; 8 bases align to TRBD1. Germline-derived CDR1 and CDR2 are SEHNR and FQNEAQ (reference sequence). The trim removed 5 bases at V and 0 bases at J, leaving 9 bases unmatched. This CDR3 has 17 residues. This chain's CDR3 is CASSARTGHRSGNTIYF. The CDR3 DNA reads TGTGCCAGCAGCGCTCGGACAGGGCACCGCTCTGGAAACACCATATATTTT.

The chain recombines TRBV11-2 with TRBJ2-2; 9 nucleotides line up with TRBD1. Germline CDR1 SGHAT, CDR2 FQNNGV. V lost 5 bases and J lost 6; bases outside the gene matches: 13. This CDR3 region has 17 residues. The CDR3 nucleotides read TGTGCCAGCAGCCCAAGACCGGGACAGGGTTTCTCCGGGGAGCTGTTTTTT. It translates to CASSPRPGQGFSGELFF.

This chain links TRBV5-1 with TRBJ2-7, with 9 bases that match TRBD2. The J segment lost 1 base and the V segment lost 7 bases, leaving 6 bases of the junction unmatched. Germline CDR1 SGHRS, CDR2 YFSETQ. The length of the CDR3 is 14 residues. CDR3 nucleotide sequence: TGCGCCAGCGCGTTCACTAGCGGGTCCTACGAGCAGTACTTC. This gives the protein CASAFTSGSYEQYF.

The gene calls are TRBV28 and TRBJ1-2; 7 nucleotides match TRBD1. After removal of 3 bases from V and 5 bases from J, the junction contained 6 bases not matched to a gene. The CDR3 extends over 14 amino acids. Germline loops: CDR1 MDHEN, CDR2 SYDVKM. CDR3 loop: CASSFPPTGYGYTF. The DNA for the CDR3 is TGTGCCAGCAGTTTCCCACCGACAGGGTATGGCTACACCTTC.

The rearrangement links TRBV5-4 to TRBJ2-2; TRBD2 is a possible D gene (5 bases). Trimming removed 0 bases from V and 6 bases from J, with 12 bases in between. Germline lookup yields CDR1 SGHNT and CDR2 YYREEE (reference sequence). The CDR3 has 15 amino acids. CDR3 sequence (DNA): TGTGCCAGCAGCTTGGCGGGGTTAAGGCCCGGGGAGCTGTTTTTT. The encoded protein is CASSLAGLRPGELFF. The whole variable domain, filled in from reference TRBV5-4 and TRBJ2-2, reads ETGVTQSPTHLIKTRGQQVTLRCSSQSGHNTVSWYQQALGQGPQFIFQYYREEENGRGNFPPRFSGLQFPNYSSELNVNALELDDSALYLCASSLAGLRPGELFFGEGSRLTVL.

The CDR3 here is CASSLAAGVHEQYF. CDR3 sequence (DNA): TGTGCCAGCAGCTTAGCGGCAGGGGTCCACGAGCAGTACTTC. This sequence joins TRBV11-2 and TRBJ2-7; a weak D match, TRBD1 (6 bases). V gave up 1 base and J gave up 5 bases, with 12 bases separating them. Germline lookup yields CDR1 SGHAT and CDR2 FQNNGV. This CDR3 contains 14 residues.

The chain uses TRBV19 and TRBJ2-7; TRBD2 matches at 11 bases. Germline trimming cut 4 bases from V and 2 bases from J; bases unmatched to any gene: 7. CDR1 is LNHDA, CDR2 SQIVND, per germline (reference sequence). CDR3 size: 16 residues. The CDR3, as DNA: TGTGCCAGTAGTAAAGGGACTAGCGGAATCCCCTACGAGCAGTACTTC. It codes for CASSKGTSGIPYEQYF.

This clone was observed a single time. This rearrangement joins TRBV6-6 to TRBJ1-4, with D maybe TRBD1 (6 bases). This CDR3 has 13 amino acids. Germline CDR1 MNHNY, CDR2 SVGAGI (reference sequence). Deletions cut 10 bases from V and 4 bases from J, with 13 bases between. The CDR3 loop is CATARGNNEKLFF. In DNA, the CDR3 is TGTGCCACCGCCAGGGGAAATAATGAAAAACTGTTTTTT.